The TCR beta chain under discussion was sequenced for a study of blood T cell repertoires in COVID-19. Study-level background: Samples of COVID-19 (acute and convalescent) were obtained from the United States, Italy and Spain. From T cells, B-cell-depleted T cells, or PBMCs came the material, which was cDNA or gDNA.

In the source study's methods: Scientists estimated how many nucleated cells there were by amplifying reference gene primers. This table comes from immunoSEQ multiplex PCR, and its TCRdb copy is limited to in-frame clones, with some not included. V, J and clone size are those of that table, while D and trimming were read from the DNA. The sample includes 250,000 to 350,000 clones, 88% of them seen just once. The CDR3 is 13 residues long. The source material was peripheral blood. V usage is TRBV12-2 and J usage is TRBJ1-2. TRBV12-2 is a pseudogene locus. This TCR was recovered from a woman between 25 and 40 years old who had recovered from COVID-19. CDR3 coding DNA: TGTGCAAGTCGCTCTATGCCCTTCTATGGCTACACCTTC. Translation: CASRSMPFYGYTF.